Listed below are T cell receptor beta chains from one sample, sequenced in a study of cytomegalovirus exposure and HLA in healthy donors. Sequenced by immunoSEQ multiplex PCR; TCRdb stores in-frame clones only, minus some. The sample consists of 200,000 to 250,000 clones, 82% of them appearing once. Sequencing input: PBMCs. These receptors originate from a woman between 40 and 50 years old in good health and CMV-seropositive. CDR3s include the opening cysteine and the closing phenylalanine or tryptophan.

J: TRBJ2-6
V: TRBV6-5
CDR3: CASSSGGSGANVLTF

J: TRBJ2-1
V: TRBV5-1
CDR3: CASSAGSTYNEQFF

J: TRBJ2-7
V: TRBV15
CDR3: CATSRESGSAGAHEQYF

J: TRBJ2-5
V: TRBV5-5
CDR3: CASSRDSRETQYF

J: TRBJ2-7
V: TRBV9
CDR3: CASSLRTGASYEQYF

J: TRBJ2-3
V: TRBV28
CDR3: CASRSGVAGSLAYTQYF

J: TRBJ2-1
V: TRBV6-1
CDR3: CASSAPARDEQFF

J: TRBJ1-1
V: TRBV4-2
CDR3: CASSQEFRGNTEAFF

J: TRBJ2-1
V: TRBV30
CDR3: CAWAKAGSSYNEQFF

J: TRBJ2-1
V: TRBV12-5
CDR3: CASATGTSANEQFF

J: TRBJ1-2
V: TRBV6-5
CDR3: CASSYASEGTYGYTF

J: TRBJ1-6
V: TRBV2
CDR3: CASSGQGDNSPLHF

J: TRBJ1-2
V: TRBV6-5
CDR3: CASSYSIPVTQGGTF

J: TRBJ2-3
V: TRBV9
CDR3: CASSVGLAGRTQYF

J: TRBJ1-1
V: TRBV29-1
CDR3: CSVAGQNTEAFF

J: TRBJ2-5
V: TRBV9
CDR3: CASSVGQGEETQYF

J: TRBJ1-5
V: TRBV28
CDR3: CASSPLNQPQHF